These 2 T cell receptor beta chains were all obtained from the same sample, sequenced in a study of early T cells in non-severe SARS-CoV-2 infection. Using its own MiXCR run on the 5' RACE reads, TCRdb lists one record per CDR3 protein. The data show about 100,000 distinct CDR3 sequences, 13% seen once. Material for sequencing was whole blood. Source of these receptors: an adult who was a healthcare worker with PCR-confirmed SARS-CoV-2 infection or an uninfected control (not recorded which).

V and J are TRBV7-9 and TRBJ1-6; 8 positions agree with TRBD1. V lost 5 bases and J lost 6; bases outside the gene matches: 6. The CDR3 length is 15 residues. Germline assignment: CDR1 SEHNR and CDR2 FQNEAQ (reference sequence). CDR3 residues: CASSPGQGPNSPLHF. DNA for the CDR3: TGTGCCAGCAGCCCCGGACAGGGACCTAATTCACCCCTCCACTTT.

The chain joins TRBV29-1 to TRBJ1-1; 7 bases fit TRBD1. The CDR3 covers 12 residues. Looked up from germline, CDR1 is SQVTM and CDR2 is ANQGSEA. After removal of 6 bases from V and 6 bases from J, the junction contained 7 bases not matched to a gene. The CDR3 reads CSVTGLGAEAFF. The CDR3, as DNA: TGCAGCGTGACAGGGCTTGGGGCTGAAGCTTTCTTT.